The present T cell receptor beta chain was sequenced within a study of T cells in Graves' hyperthyroidism and ophthalmopathy (dated by TCRdb to about 2019). For the study in its entirety: Peripheral blood samples were taken at the time of initial diagnosis, prior to any treatment. A discovery cohort of about a hundred patients, 43 with Graves' ophthalmopathy and 55 to 65 with stable Graves' hyperthyroidism, was used to find distinguishing TCR V-J signatures. Prospective prediction of ophthalmopathy was tested in an independent validation cohort consisting of some 20 hyperthyroidism patients and around 16 patients who later progressed to ophthalmopathy. The 100 or so discovery patients were randomly divided into training and test sets at a 7:3 ratio. In roughly six Graves' hyperthyroidism patients, the study also compared T-cell repertoires from thyroid tissue with T-cell repertoires from blood. After sampling, hyperthyroidism patients received methimazole starting at 30 mg daily, and ophthalmopathy patients received high-dose intravenous methylprednisolone. The paper reports TCR Vbeta CDR3 sequencing of approximately 130 peripheral blood samples: some 44 ophthalmopathy, fewer than 80 hyperthyroidism and approximately 17 progressor patients. The investigation overall reported the following: Sample size was not statistically predetermined, and investigators were not blinded to group allocation. Most expanded thyroid clonotypes (frequency above 0.001) were also detected in blood, suggesting blood repertoires may reflect thyroid immune responses. In validation, the model predicted progression to ophthalmopathy with approximately 71% sensitivity and approximately 72% specificity, a median of around 6.6 months before onset. A model built on a 13 V-J signature distinguished ophthalmopathy from stable hyperthyroidism, reaching 85% to 90% sensitivity and 81.08% specificity in cross-validation and 80%/75% in testing.

In the ophthalmopathy patients, disease was moderately to severely active, with a Clinical Activity Score of 3 or more, a NOSPECS grade of 4 or more, and a duration of less than 3 months. Patients with uncontrolled infections, other autoimmune diseases, pregnancy or lactation were excluded. Diagnoses relied on clinical symptoms, serum thyroxine and TRAb, thyroid ultrasound and orbital computed tomography. PBMCs were separated from under 12 ml of fresh peripheral blood using Ficoll-Paque density gradient centrifugation. Total RNA was extracted with Trizol reagent, and quality was checked on an Agilent 2100 Bioanalyzer. Clipping removes 6 bases from V and 5 bases from J, with 1 as the unmatched junction base count. The CDR3 runs 13 amino acids, cysteine and phenylalanine included. Just CDR3 DNA is preserved here, 39 bases in frame from base 1. This clonotype has at least ten counts. Its target antigen remains unknown. No base-level quality is on record; no much larger clone is a single base apart.

TCR beta CDR3 regions were amplified from RNA transcripts. The TCR CDR3 was subjected to a first round of RT-PCR using the HTBI primer set and the Qiagen OneStep RT-PCR kit. Libraries were constructed in a second round of multiplex PCR, after which size selection and purification were carried out. Libraries were sequenced paired-end with 100 bp reads on an Illumina HiSeq2000. On the study's bioinformatics: SOAPnuke was used to process the raw data, throwing out any read that contained adapters or uncalled bases, had a mean Phred below 15, or lacked an exact constant-primer or identifier match. High-quality paired reads were merged using COPE v1.2.5, and each unique nucleotide sequence was defined as a clonotype. MiTCR v1.1 was used to align the clonotypes against IMGT TRBV, TRBD and TRBJ reference segments. Only V-J combinations with frequency above 0.0001, covering 99% to 99.2% of repertoires, were analysed. The TCS score was defined as the ratio of F50 (clonal expansion) to E x V (chaos), calculated using BLOSUM62-based TCRdist between CDR3 peptides within each V-J. Welch's t-statistics and random forest reduced fewer than 550 V-J features to roughly 13, which were used in a naive Bayes classifier (R e1071). Starting from the raw public reads, TCRdb applied fastp trimming at Q25, assembled clones with MiXCR and retained in-frame beta chains. Rows are unified per CDR3 protein, each entry keeping the most common DNA and genes. TCRdb's processing, not the study's, gives the V and J calls here. The sample table contains hundreds of thousands of distinct CDR3 sequences; only one count was recorded for roughly 20% of them. The ten top clones hold 35% to 45% of the sample.

What was sequenced was blood. Rearrangement joined TRBV12-3 or TRBV12-4 to TRBJ1-4; TRBD1 lines up with 9 middle nucleotides. This sequence was found in a man aged 50 to 59 with Graves' ophthalmopathy. The DNA reads TGTGCCAGCAGCGGGACAGGGAATGAAAAACTGTTTTTT. This gives the protein CASSGTGNEKLFF.